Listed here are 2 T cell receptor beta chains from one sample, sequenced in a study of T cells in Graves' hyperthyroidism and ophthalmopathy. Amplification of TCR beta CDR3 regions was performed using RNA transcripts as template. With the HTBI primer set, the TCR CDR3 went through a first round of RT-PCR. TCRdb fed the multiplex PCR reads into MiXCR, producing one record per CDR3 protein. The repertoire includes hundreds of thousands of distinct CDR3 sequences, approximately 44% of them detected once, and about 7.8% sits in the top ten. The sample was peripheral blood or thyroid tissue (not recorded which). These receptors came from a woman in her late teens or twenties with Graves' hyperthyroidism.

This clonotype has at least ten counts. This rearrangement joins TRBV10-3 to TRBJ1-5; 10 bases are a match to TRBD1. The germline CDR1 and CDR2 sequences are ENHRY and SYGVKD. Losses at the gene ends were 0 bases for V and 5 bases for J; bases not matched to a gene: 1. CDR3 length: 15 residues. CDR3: CAISESGQGYQPQHF. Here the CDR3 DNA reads TGTGCCATCAGTGAGTCGGGACAGGGGTATCAGCCCCAGCATTTT.

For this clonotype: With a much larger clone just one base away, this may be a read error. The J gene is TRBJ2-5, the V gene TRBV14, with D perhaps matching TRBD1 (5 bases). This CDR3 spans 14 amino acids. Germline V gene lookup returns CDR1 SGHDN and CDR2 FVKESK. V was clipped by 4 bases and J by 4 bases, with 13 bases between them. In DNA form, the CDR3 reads TGTGCCAGCAGCCCGTGCAGGGTCGGAGAGACCCAGTACTTC. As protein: CASSPCRVGETQYF. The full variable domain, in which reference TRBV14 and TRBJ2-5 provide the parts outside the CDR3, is EAGVTQFPSHSVIEKGQTVTLRCDPISGHDNLYWYRRVMGKEIKFLLHFVKESKQDESGMPNNRFLAERTGGTYSTLKVQPAELEDSGVYFCASSPCRVGETQYFGPGTRLLVL.